Following are 9 T cell receptor beta chains from one sample sequenced in a study of T cells in Graves' hyperthyroidism and ophthalmopathy. From RNA transcripts, TCR beta CDR3 regions were amplified. Researchers ran a first-round RT-PCR on the TCR CDR3 using the HTBI primer set. A single record per CDR3 protein comes from TCRdb applying MiXCR to the multiplex PCR reads. The sample holds over 350,000 distinct CDR3 sequences, around 18% seen once. The specimen sequenced was blood. Every receptor here comes from a man aged 18-30 years with Graves' ophthalmopathy.

This clonotype occurred a few times. The chain employs TRBV20-1 and TRBJ1-1; D gene uncertain. This CDR3 contains 11 residues. Between the trimmed V and J ends, which lost 3 bases and 10 bases, there was a span of 12 bases. Looked up from germline, CDR1 is DFQATT and CDR2 is SNEGSKA (reference sequence). The CDR3 DNA reads as TGCAGTGCTAGGGTTGAGTCGGGAGCTTTCTTT. Residues: CSARVESGAFF.

This clonotype was detected many times. V and J are TRBV5-1 and TRBJ1-6; D remains unclear. Germline V lookup: CDR1 SGHRS, CDR2 YFSETQ. This CDR3 is 15 amino acids long. The V end was cut by 0 bases, the J end by 10 bases, with 14 bases between. CDR3 region: CASSLAGGFGSPLHF. CDR3 DNA sequence: TGCGCCAGCAGCTTGGCCGGAGGGTTCGGATCACCCCTCCACTTT. Together with reference TRBV5-1 and TRBJ1-6, the CDR3 gives the full variable domain: KAGVTQTPRYLIKTRGQQVTLSCSPISGHRSVSWYQQTPGQGLQFLFEYFSETQRNKGNFPGRFSGRQFSNSRSEMNVSTLELGDSALYLCASSLAGGFGSPLHFGNGTRLTVT.

This clonotype came up a few times. The rearrangement links TRBV7-3 to TRBJ2-2; 9 bases are shared with TRBD2. The CDR3 length is 16 residues. CDR1 SGHTA and CDR2 FQGTGA come from the germline V gene. The ends lost 0 bases at V and 10 bases at J; junction bases unmatched: 9. This chain's CDR3 is CASSLTSGGGLEELFF. CDR3 in DNA: TGTGCCAGCAGCTTAACTAGCGGGGGAGGCCTCGAGGAGCTGTTTTTT. The complete variable domain, with remaining parts taken from reference TRBV7-3 and TRBJ2-2, reads GAGVSQTPSNKVTEKGKYVELRCDPISGHTALYWYRQSLGQGPEFLIYFQGTGAADDSGLPNDRFFAVRPEGSVSTLKIQRTERGDSAVYLCASSLTSGGGLEELFFGEGSRLTVL.

This clonotype was recorded at least ten times. The CDR3 protein is CASRGQYNQPQHF. The CDR3 DNA follows: TGTGCCAGCAGGGGACAGTACAATCAGCCCCAGCATTTT. The chain is built from TRBV2 and TRBJ1-5; TRBD1 matches at 7 bases. The CDR3 sequence is 13 residues long. V was clipped by 6 bases and J by 3 bases; unmatched bases: 2. Germline V lookup: CDR1 SNHLY, CDR2 FYNNEI.

This clonotype was detected many times. The chain has TRBV5-5 and TRBJ2-3; no clear D. This CDR3 is 13 amino acids long. Trimming cost V 8 bases and J 4 bases, with 14 bases left between them. Germline V gives CDR1 SGHKS, CDR2 YYEKEE (reference sequence). The DNA for the CDR3 is TGTGCCAGTAACATATGGAACCCAGATACGCAGTATTTT. This codes for CASNIWNPDTQYF.

The rearrangement links TRBV27 to TRBJ1-6; a possible D gene is TRBD1 (5 bases). Trimming took 4 bases from V and 8 from J, leaving 12 bases between them. Germline-derived CDR1 and CDR2 are MNHEY and SMNVEV (reference sequence). The CDR3 consists of 14 residues. This CDR3 reads CASSSNGGDSPLHF. DNA of the CDR3: TGTGCCAGCAGTTCGAATGGGGGAGATTCACCCCTCCACTTT.

The chain joins TRBV11-3 to TRBJ2-1, with TRBD1 identical over 12 bases. Germline CDR1 is SGHNT and CDR2 is YENEEA. The CDR3 totals 16 residues. J gave up 7 bases and V 4 bases, and 8 bases lay outside the gene matches. CDR3 loop: CASSYAGTGGWNEQFF. The DNA for the CDR3 is TGTGCCAGCAGCTACGCCGGGACAGGGGGCTGGAATGAGCAGTTCTTC.

This clonotype showed up just a few times. The chain joins TRBV27 to TRBJ2-3; the match to TRBD2 covers 13 bases. CDR3 size: 15 residues. CDR1 is MNHEY and CDR2 is SMNVEV in the germline V gene (reference sequence). Trimming removed 5 bases from V and 5 bases from J; junction bases left unmatched: 4. The CDR3 DNA follows: TGTGCCAGCAGTAGAGGGACTAGCGGGGTAGATACGCAGTATTTT. This translates into CASSRGTSGVDTQYF.

The chain carries TRBV5-1 and TRBJ1-6; D possibly corresponds to TRBD1 (5 bases). V lost 5 bases and J lost 14, with 23 bases in between. The CDR3 sequence is 15 residues long. CDR1 and CDR2 (germline): SGHRS, YFSETQ. The chain's CDR3 is CASRAGIAGFFTLHF. CDR3 nucleotides: TGCGCCAGCAGGGCGGGTATCGCAGGGTTCTTTACCCTCCACTTT.